The 29 T cell receptor beta chains below were found in one sample sequenced in a study of siplizumab effects on memory and regulatory T cells. Profiled with immunoSEQ multiplex PCR; TCRdb holds only in-frame clones, not every one. The sample consists of 120,000 or so clones, more than 90% of them appearing once. The material sequenced was CD4+ T cells sorted from blood. Every receptor here comes from a human donor in good health.

The rearrangement links TRBV2 to TRBJ1-3; no clear D. This CDR3 is 14 amino acids long. Trimming cost V 4 bases and J 4 bases, with 11 bases left between them. Per germline, CDR1 SNHLY and CDR2 FYNNEI. The CDR3 DNA sequence: TGTGCCAGCAGTGTGGGTCGGATCGGAAACACCATATATTTT. Translated: CASSVGRIGNTIYF.

The chain joins TRBV7-5 to TRBJ2-7; TRBD2, the table's D call, was not compared with the DNA. TRBV7-5 is recorded as a pseudogene. The CDR3 contains 18 residues. CDR3 nucleotides: TGTGCCAGAAGCTCCGACCCGACTAGCGGGAACGGTAGTGACGAGCAGTACTTC. Its protein product is CARSSDPTSGNGSDEQYF.

Here the CDR3 reads CASSLAGGKQETQYF. DNA for the CDR3: TGCGCCAGCAGCTTAGCGGGGGGGAAACAAGAGACCCAGTACTTC. This rearrangement joins TRBV5-1 to TRBJ2-5; 10 bases agree with TRBD2. Trimming cost V 2 bases and J 2 bases; bases outside gene matches: 3. Per germline, CDR1 SGHRS and CDR2 YFSETQ. This CDR3 spans 15 amino acids.

This chain links TRBV12-5 with TRBJ2-7; TRBD2 matches 8 bases. The V gene end was trimmed by 1 base and the J gene end by 4 bases; junction bases not matched to a gene: 9. This CDR3 contains 16 residues. Germline lookup yields CDR1 LGHNT and CDR2 FRNRAP. The CDR3 DNA sequence: TGTGCTAGTGGTTTGGCCGGGACTAGGGGGGGATACGAGCAGTACTTC. This translates into CASGLAGTRGGYEQYF.

The V call is TRBV5-1, the J call TRBJ2-7, with TRBD1 matching over 10 bases. This CDR3 contains 13 residues. V lost 4 bases and J lost 5; bases outside the gene matches: 3. Germline V gives CDR1 SGHRS, CDR2 YFSETQ. The CDR3 here is CASSAGQGNEQYF. CDR3 bases: TGCGCCAGCAGCGCGGGACAGGGGAACGAGCAGTACTTC.

The rearrangement joins TRBV5-4 to TRBJ1-1, with 7 bases lining up with TRBD1. Germline V lookup: CDR1 SGHNT, CDR2 YYREEE (reference sequence). CDR3 length equals 15 residues. V lost 4 bases to trimming and J lost 3 bases; unmatched junction nucleotides: 9. CDR3 nucleotides: TGTGCCAGCAGCATGACAGGGTTGGAGTACACTGAAGCTTTCTTT. Protein: CASSMTGLEYTEAFF.

This clone was seen just once. CDR3 nucleotide sequence: TGTGCCAGCAGCTTCCGGGGAGGGGCAGATACGCAGTATTTT. It translates to CASSFRGGADTQYF. The V gene is TRBV5-6, the J gene TRBJ2-3; TRBD2 aligns across 7 bases. Germline values: CDR1 SGHDT, CDR2 YYEEEE. Unmatched junction bases numbered 4, after V lost 2 bases and J lost 4 bases. The CDR3 is 14 residues long.

The J gene is TRBJ2-3, the V gene TRBV5-1, with 8 bases that match TRBD2. The CDR3 consists of 16 residues. The germline V gene encodes CDR1 SGHRS and CDR2 YFSETQ. The ends lost 2 bases at V and 2 bases at J; junction bases unmatched: 7. The CDR3 region is CASSLQAGEVTDTQYF. CDR3 DNA sequence: TGCGCCAGCAGCTTACAAGCGGGGGAAGTCACAGATACGCAGTATTTT.

The DNA for the CDR3 is TGTGCCAGCAGTGGCAGGGGATTCTCCTACGAGCAGTACTTC. Protein: CASSGRGFSYEQYF. The V call is TRBV27, the J call TRBJ2-7, with D possibly matching TRBD1 (6 bases). V lost 5 bases and J lost 0, with 11 bases in between. This CDR3 is 14 amino acids long. Germline V gene sequence: CDR1 MNHEY, CDR2 SMNVEV (reference sequence).

The chain carries TRBV4-1 and TRBJ2-7; D gene uncertain. The length of the CDR3 is 12 residues. V lost 1 base, J lost 6 bases, and 7 bases lay in between. CDR1 is MGHRA, CDR2 YSYEKL, per germline. The CDR3 bases are TGCGCCAGCAGCCAAGTTTTGGGCGAGCAGTACTTC. Its protein product is CASSQVLGEQYF.

The rearrangement uses TRBV2 and TRBJ2-3; the D is unclear. CDR1 and CDR2 from the germline V gene are SNHLY and FYNNEI. V was pared by 4 bases and J by 0 bases, with 8 bases between. The CDR3 has 14 residues. CDR3 coding DNA: TGTGCCAGCAGTGGTCAGCTAAGCACAGATACGCAGTATTTT. Its protein product is CASSGQLSTDTQYF. Supplemented by reference TRBV2 and TRBJ2-3, the full variable domain reads EPEVTQTPSHQVTQMGQEVILRCVPISNHLYFYWYRQILGQKVEFLVSFYNNEISEKSEIFDDQFSVERPDGSNFTLKIRSTKLEDSAMYFCASSGQLSTDTQYFGPGTRLTVL.

This sequence joins TRBV6-5 and TRBJ2-5; D is perhaps TRBD2 (7 bases). The CDR3 runs to 14 residues. With 6 bases removed from V and 7 bases from J, the gap between germline ends came to 18 bases. Germline V gene sequence: CDR1 MNHEY, CDR2 SVGAGI. The CDR3 DNA reads as TGTGCCAGCAGCTCCATAGGGGGGGCGGTGACCCAGTACTTC. Translating it yields CASSSIGGAVTQYF.

The genes are TRBV7-2 and TRBJ1-1, with no clear D. The CDR3 runs 14 residues. Germline V gene sequence: CDR1 SGHTA, CDR2 FQGNSA. The germline V and J ends were trimmed by 6 bases and 6 bases, with 17 bases remaining between them. The CDR3 protein is CASSSRLGVAEAFF. In DNA form, the CDR3 reads TGTGCCAGCAGTTCCCGCCTAGGTGTGGCTGAAGCTTTCTTT.

The J gene is TRBJ1-3, the V gene TRBV7-2; D not resolved. Germline values: CDR1 SGHTA, CDR2 FQGNSA. The V gene lost 4 bases and the J gene lost 7 bases, with 8 bases spanning the gap. The CDR3 covers 12 residues. CDR3 DNA: TGTGCCAGCAGCTCCGCCATTAACACCATATATTTT. Its translation: CASSSAINTIYF.

Remarks on this clone: At one of its ends the junction is not consistent with the germline gene, which may arise from a read error. The chain couples TRBV6-1 to TRBJ1-2; 7 bases are a match to TRBD1. The CDR3 runs to 14 residues. Germline CDR1 and CDR2: MNHNS and SASEGT. This chain's CDR3 is CASSQQTGYYGYTF. DNA for the CDR3: TGTGCCAGCAGCCAACAGACAGGGTACTACGGCTACACCTTC.

The genes are TRBV6-5 and TRBJ2-7; D possibly corresponds to TRBD1 (6 bases). The CDR3 loop spans 14 amino acids. V was shortened by 5 bases and J by 3 bases, with 14 bases between the two germline ends. Per germline, CDR1 MNHEY and CDR2 SVGAGI. CDR3 coding DNA: TGTGCCAGCAGTCGTGACAGGACCCTCTACGAGCAGTACTTC. This translates into CASSRDRTLYEQYF.

The chain has TRBV28 and TRBJ2-5; 7 bases line up with TRBD2. Germline assignment: CDR1 MDHEN and CDR2 SYDVKM. With 5 bases clipped from V and 5 bases from J, the junction kept 14 bases outside the gene matches. This CDR3 region has 16 residues. This CDR3 is CASSPAGVAGRETQYF. The CDR3 DNA reads as TGTGCCAGCAGTCCGGCTGGGGTAGCGGGTCGGGAGACCCAGTACTTC.

This clone occurred a few times. The chain employs TRBV7-9 and TRBJ1-5, with D uncertain. V was cut by 3 bases and J by 5 bases, with 20 bases left in between. CDR3 length equals 17 residues. In germline, CDR1 is SEHNR, CDR2 FQNEAQ (reference sequence). CDR3 nucleotides: TGTGCCAGCAGCTTGAGTGGTGTAGCAGGCATTTATCAGCCCCAGCATTTT. Its protein is CASSLSGVAGIYQPQHF.

The chain carries TRBV7-8 and TRBJ2-5, with 10 bases fitting TRBD1. From germline, CDR1 is SGHVS and CDR2 FQNEAQ. This CDR3 contains 15 residues. Germline trimming cut 7 bases from V and 4 bases from J; bases unmatched to any gene: 9. CDR3 sequence (DNA): TGTGCCAGCACTTCCGACAGGGGGCGGGGAGAGACCCAGTACTTC. It is translated as CASTSDRGRGETQYF.

The rearrangement uses TRBV30 and TRBJ2-3; the D gene is possibly TRBD1 (6 bases). V gave up 5 bases and J gave up 4 bases, with 16 bases separating them. CDR3 length: 14 amino acids. CDR1 is GTSNPN and CDR2 is SVGIG in the germline V gene (reference sequence). Here the CDR3 reads CAWGRGPGADTQYF. In DNA, the CDR3 is TGTGCCTGGGGCAGGGGTCCCGGAGCAGATACGCAGTATTTT.

The V and J genes are TRBV5-1 and TRBJ2-3; the match to TRBD2 covers 13 bases. V was clipped by 4 bases and J by 7 bases; unmatched bases: 9. Germline V gene sequence: CDR1 SGHRS, CDR2 YFSETQ. The CDR3 covers 16 residues. CDR3 sequence (DNA): TGCGCCAGCAGCCTGCGGACTAGCGGGGGTGTGAATACGCAGTATTTT. It codes for CASSLRTSGGVNTQYF.

V gene TRBV4-2 combines with J gene TRBJ2-7, with TRBD2 as a possible D gene (5 bases). CDR3 size: 15 residues. V lost 2 bases to trimming and J lost 2 bases, with 13 bases between them. Germline CDR1 and CDR2: LGHNA and YNFKEQ. CDR3 in amino acids: CASSQSPGLPYEQYF. The CDR3 nucleotides read TGTGCCAGCAGCCAAAGCCCCGGACTCCCCTACGAGCAGTACTTC.

The chain couples TRBV2 to TRBJ2-1, with D perhaps given as TRBD1 or TRBD2 (5 bases each). Germline lookup yields CDR1 SNHLY and CDR2 FYNNEI. This CDR3 is built from 13 residues. The V end was cut by 7 bases, the J end by 3 bases, with 10 bases between. The CDR3 is CASNWDDYNEQFF. CDR3 coding DNA: TGTGCCAGCAACTGGGACGACTACAATGAGCAGTTCTTC.

This clone appeared a single time. The V and J genes are TRBV19 and TRBJ2-1; either TRBD1 or TRBD2 may fit D (7 bases each). There are 13 residues in the CDR3. Germline V gives CDR1 LNHDA, CDR2 SQIVND (reference sequence). V was shortened by 6 bases and J by 8 bases, with 14 bases between the two germline ends. The CDR3 DNA follows: TGTGCCAGTAGCCTCAGGGGGGGCCATGAGCAGTTCTTC. Residues: CASSLRGGHEQFF.

The genes are TRBV7-9 and TRBJ2-7; 10 nucleotides line up with TRBD2. CDR3 length equals 13 residues. The J segment lost 9 bases and the V segment lost 8 bases, leaving 10 bases of the junction unmatched. Germline loops: CDR1 SEHNR, CDR2 FQNEAQ (reference sequence). CDR3 sequence (DNA): TGTGCCAGCCGGACTAGCGGTTCCGATTGGCAGTACTTC. Protein: CASRTSGSDWQYF.

The J gene is TRBJ1-5, the V gene TRBV5-4; 8 bases are shared with TRBD1. Trimming cost V 3 bases and J 5 bases; bases outside gene matches: 7. The CDR3 has 15 amino acids. Per germline, CDR1 SGHNT and CDR2 YYREEE (reference sequence). The CDR3 DNA reads TGTGCCAGCAGCTCGACAGGGGATGGATATCAGCCCCAGCATTTT. Translated, it gives CASSSTGDGYQPQHF.

Only a few counts were recorded for this clone. The rearrangement uses TRBV2 and TRBJ2-7; 10 bases line up with TRBD1. CDR3 size: 14 residues. Germline V gives CDR1 SNHLY, CDR2 FYNNEI. The V and J ends lost 3 bases and 3 bases, in that order; junction bases with no gene match: 2. The CDR3 DNA follows: TGTGCCAGCAGTGACGGACAGGGGGGCTACGAGCAGTACTTC. Amino acids: CASSDGQGGYEQYF.

This rearrangement joins TRBV18 to TRBJ1-4, with unresolved D. V lost 4 bases, J lost 4 bases, and 7 bases lay in between. CDR1 KGHSH and CDR2 LQKENI come from the germline V gene. The CDR3 totals 13 residues. CDR3 residues: CASSQGLNEKLFF. The DNA of the CDR3 is TGTGCCAGCTCACAGGGCCTTAATGAAAAACTGTTTTTT.

CDR3 protein: CASSGAGAGEKLFF. The CDR3 region has the DNA TGTGCCAGCAGTGGGGCAGGGGCCGGTGAAAAACTGTTTTTT. V usage is TRBV27 and J usage is TRBJ1-4; weak D call: TRBD1 (6 bases). The CDR3 covers 14 residues. V lost 5 bases to trimming and J lost 7 bases, with 14 bases between them. Germline lookup yields CDR1 MNHEY and CDR2 SMNVEV (reference sequence).